These 29 T cell receptor beta chains were sequenced from one sample in a study of T-cell memory formation after mild COVID-19. TCRdb recomputed calls from the 5' RACE reads with MiXCR, one row per CDR3 protein. The table has over 350,000 distinct CDR3 sequences, 24% seen once. Sequencing was performed on PBMCs or a T cell subset sorted from them (not recorded which). These receptors came from an adult woman who had mild COVID-19 (a few samples of this study predate the infection). Cell type and time point are not known.

This clonotype was seen a handful of times. The chain recombines TRBV21-1 with TRBJ2-7; the table's D call of TRBD1 was not tested on the DNA. TRBV21-1 is reported as a pseudogene. The CDR3 covers 17 residues. This chain's CDR3 is CASSKVRDRGSSYEQYF. The CDR3, as DNA: TGTGCCAGCAGCAAAGTTAGGGACAGGGGGAGCTCCTACGAGCAGTACTTC.

The chain combines TRBV3-1 with TRBJ2-2, with 7 bases matching TRBD1. Per germline, CDR1 LGHDT and CDR2 YNNKEL (reference sequence). V lost 3 bases and J lost 4; bases outside the gene matches: 5. This CDR3 region has 15 residues. CDR3 in amino acids: CASSQGQGVTGELFF. CDR3 sequence (DNA): TGTGCCAGCAGCCAGGGGCAGGGGGTCACCGGGGAGCTGTTTTTT.

This chain links TRBV20-1 with TRBJ1-1, with 9 positions matching TRBD1. The CDR3 spans 13 residues. The germline gives CDR1 DFQATT, CDR2 SNEGSKA (reference sequence). J gave up 6 bases and V 5 bases, and 7 bases lay outside the gene matches. CDR3 DNA sequence: TGCAGTGCTGTAGGCACAGGGGGCCCTGAAGCTTTCTTT. This codes for CSAVGTGGPEAFF.

The V and J genes are TRBV5-5 and TRBJ2-7; D may be TRBD2 (5 bases). V was pared by 0 bases and J by 6 bases, with 13 bases between. This CDR3 is built from 14 residues. Germline CDR1 reads SGHKS; CDR2 reads YYEKEE (reference sequence). DNA of the CDR3: TGTGCCAGCAGCTTGGTATGGGAACGGGGCGAGCAGTACTTC. Amino acid sequence: CASSLVWERGEQYF.

This chain uses TRBV6-2 or TRBV6-3 with TRBJ1-5; D gene uncertain. V lost 4 bases, J lost 1 base, and 14 bases lay in between. This CDR3 is 16 amino acids long. Germline CDR1 is MNHEY and CDR2 is SVGEGT. This CDR3 is CASSSRVAQSNQPQHF. CDR3 bases: TGTGCCAGCAGTTCCAGAGTCGCCCAGAGCAATCAGCCCCAGCATTTT.

This clonotype showed up just a few times. CDR3 in DNA: TGTGCCAGCAGTGAATGGGCCACGTCGTATGGCTACACCTTC. Translation gives CASSEWATSYGYTF. The chain couples TRBV2 to TRBJ1-2; D remains ambiguous. The V gene lost 2 bases and the J gene lost 5 bases, with 12 bases spanning the gap. Germline V gene sequence: CDR1 SNHLY, CDR2 FYNNEI. The CDR3 is 14 residues long.

This chain uses TRBV7-2 with TRBJ1-2, with D unclear. The CDR3 spans 13 residues. The ends were cut back, 1 base at V and 5 bases at J, with 8 bases in the middle. Germline CDR1 is SGHTA and CDR2 is FQGNSA. Here the CDR3 reads CASSLDPLYGYTF. The CDR3 region has the DNA TGTGCCAGCAGCTTAGACCCGCTATATGGCTACACCTTC.

Ten or more counts support this clonotype. The rearrangement joins TRBV4-2 to TRBJ2-7, with D tentatively TRBD1 (6 bases). The CDR3 sequence is 16 residues long. V dropped 0 bases and J dropped 1 base, with 13 bases sitting between them. Germline assignment: CDR1 LGHNA and CDR2 YNFKEQ. CDR3 coding DNA: TGTGCCAGCAGCCAAGAGGGTGGGACACATTCCTACGAGCAGTACTTC. Translating gives CASSQEGGTHSYEQYF.

The chain links TRBV7-9 to TRBJ2-7, with D perhaps assigned TRBD1 or TRBD2 (5 bases each). The CDR3 consists of 16 residues. Trimming removed 5 bases at V and 1 base at J, with 18 bases between. Germline V lookup: CDR1 SEHNR, CDR2 FQNEAQ (reference sequence). The CDR3 region has the DNA TGTGCCAGCAGCCTCTTACCGGGACGGAAATCCTACGAGCAGTACTTC. It is translated as CASSLLPGRKSYEQYF.

This clonotype has a single count. The rearrangement joins TRBV6-5 to TRBJ2-1; 8 nucleotides agree with TRBD2. In germline, CDR1 is MNHEY, CDR2 SVGAGI. This CDR3 is 15 amino acids long. J was trimmed by 5 bases and V by 6 bases; bases with no gene match: 9. CDR3 protein: CASSQSGGGHNEQFF. The CDR3 nucleotides are TGTGCCAGCAGCCAGAGCGGGGGAGGTCACAATGAGCAGTTCTTC.

This clonotype has only a few counts. V gene TRBV29-1 combines with J gene TRBJ2-1; TRBD2 is a possible D gene (5 bases). The CDR3 covers 11 residues. Germline values: CDR1 SQVTM, CDR2 ANQGSEA. Trimming shortened V by 4 bases and J by 9 bases, and 10 bases separated the two germline ends. In DNA form, the CDR3 reads TGCAGCGTTGGAGGGTCTGGTGAGCAGTTCTTC. Residues: CSVGGSGEQFF.

DNA for the CDR3: TGTGCCACCATGGGGCGCGCCACCGGGGAGCTGTTTTTT. Protein sequence: CATMGRATGELFF. The chain has TRBV24-1 and TRBJ2-2, with D maybe TRBD1 (5 bases). Trimming cost V 8 bases and J 4 bases, with 10 bases left between them. Germline V CDR1 and CDR2: KGHDR, SFDVKD. The CDR3 runs 13 residues.

This clonotype was counted between two and nine times. The chain carries TRBV14 and TRBJ1-1; D call uncertain. Trimming removed 1 base at V and 4 bases at J, with 7 bases between. The germline gives CDR1 SGHDN, CDR2 FVKESK. This CDR3 comprises 13 residues. The CDR3 reads CASSQVDGTEAFF. DNA for the CDR3: TGTGCCAGCAGCCAAGTTGATGGCACTGAAGCTTTCTTT.

CDR3 nucleotide sequence: TGTGCCAGCAGTTTTAGCCCGGATACAGATACGCAGTATTTT. It translates to CASSFSPDTDTQYF. This sequence joins TRBV12-3 or TRBV12-4 and TRBJ2-3; D not resolved. V lost 3 bases, J lost 3 bases, and 10 bases lay in between. CDR3 length: 14 amino acids.

The rearrangement uses TRBV4-2 and TRBJ1-5; D possibly corresponds to TRBD1 (6 bases). The V gene's germline CDR1 is LGHNA and CDR2 YNFKEQ. The CDR3 loop spans 15 amino acids. V was clipped by 3 bases and J by 8 bases, with 17 bases between them. The CDR3 spells CASSQGAGVQEPQHF. Written as DNA, the CDR3 is TGTGCCAGCAGCCAGGGGGCAGGGGTACAGGAGCCCCAGCATTTT.

This rearrangement joins TRBV7-9 to TRBJ2-2; tentatively, D is TRBD1 (6 bases). Germline V gives CDR1 SEHNR, CDR2 FQNEAQ (reference sequence). The CDR3 is 14 amino acids. V lost 7 bases and J 1 base, leaving 10 bases between the germline ends. CDR3 in amino acids: CASTIQGNTGELFF. CDR3 in DNA: TGTGCCAGCACCATACAGGGGAACACCGGGGAGCTGTTTTTT.

In DNA form, the CDR3 reads TGCAGTGCAGGGGGACTAGCGGCAGCCAATGAGCAGTTCTTC. This gives the protein CSAGGLAAANEQFF. The V and J genes are TRBV20-1 and TRBJ2-1; 11 bases are a match to TRBD2. The CDR3 has 14 residues. Germline trimming cut 6 bases from V and 6 bases from J; bases unmatched to any gene: 7. The germline V gene encodes CDR1 DFQATT and CDR2 SNEGSKA (reference sequence).

This clonotype was detected a few times. The V and J genes are TRBV7-2 and TRBJ2-7; D gene ambiguous. CDR1 and CDR2 from the germline V gene are SGHTA and FQGNSA. V was shortened by 5 bases and J by 2 bases, with 10 bases between the two germline ends. CDR3 length: 13 amino acids. The chain's CDR3 is CASSPRGAYEQYF. The CDR3 region has the DNA TGTGCCAGCAGCCCCCGTGGGGCCTACGAGCAGTACTTC.

A remark on this clonotype: The germline gene is not matched at one end of the junction; a read error may be the cause. J is TRBJ1-1 and V is TRBV27; no firm D call. Germline V gene data show CDR1 as MNHEY and CDR2 as SMNVEV (reference sequence). The CDR3 covers 14 residues. DNA of the CDR3: TGTGCCAGCAATTTAAACAGAGAGAACACTGAAGCTTTCTTT. Translating it yields CASNLNRENTEAFF.

This clonotype was observed many times. The genes are TRBV7-8 and TRBJ1-6; 7 nucleotides match TRBD1. Germline V gives CDR1 SGHVS, CDR2 FQNEAQ. J gave up 0 bases and V 5 bases, and 10 bases lay outside the gene matches. The CDR3 covers 18 residues. CDR3 amino acids: CASSVTGILNSYNSPLHF. The CDR3 DNA follows: TGTGCCAGCAGCGTGACAGGGATCCTCAACTCCTATAATTCACCCCTCCACTTT.

The genes are TRBV4-3 and TRBJ1-1; TRBD1 agrees at 7 bases. The CDR3 covers 14 residues. CDR1 and CDR2 (germline): LGHNA, YSLEER. The V segment lost 0 bases and the J segment 9 bases; nucleotides outside the gene matches: 7. The CDR3: CASSQDRGTAKAFF. The CDR3, as DNA: TGCGCCAGCAGCCAAGATAGAGGGACAGCAAAAGCTTTCTTT.

J is TRBJ1-5 and V is TRBV4-1; TRBD1 aligns across 8 bases. Germline CDR1 and CDR2: MGHRA and YSYEKL. The V and J ends lost 1 base and 3 bases, in that order; junction bases with no gene match: 2. The CDR3 loop spans 15 amino acids. Written as DNA, the CDR3 is TGCGCCAGCAGCCAAGTACAGGGGGACAATCAGCCCCAGCATTTT. Translated, it gives CASSQVQGDNQPQHF.

This rearrangement joins TRBV29-1 to TRBJ2-1, with 7 bases matching TRBD1. The CDR3 loop spans 14 amino acids. Germline lookup yields CDR1 SQVTM and CDR2 ANQGSEA. V lost 0 bases to trimming and J lost 7 bases; unmatched junction nucleotides: 6. CDR3 region: CSVEDGEGANEQFF. The CDR3, as DNA: TGCAGCGTTGAAGATGGCGAGGGGGCGAATGAGCAGTTCTTC.

This chain links TRBV29-1 with TRBJ1-6, with unresolved D. Germline CDR1 is SQVTM and CDR2 is ANQGSEA. V was shortened by 7 bases and J by 5 bases, with 12 bases between the two germline ends. The CDR3 contains 13 residues. CDR3 region: CSARSTDNSPLHF. In nucleotides, the CDR3 is TGCAGCGCCCGCAGCACCGATAATTCACCCCTCCACTTT.

The V gene is TRBV5-4, the J gene TRBJ2-5; 12 nucleotides match TRBD2. With 4 bases clipped from V and 0 bases from J, the junction kept 1 base outside the gene matches. The CDR3 has 15 residues. In germline, CDR1 is SGHNT, CDR2 YYREEE (reference sequence). The DNA of the CDR3 is TGTGCCAGCAGCCCTAGCGGGGGGGACCAAGAGACCCAGTACTTC. Translating it yields CASSPSGGDQETQYF.

This clonotype was counted between two and nine times. This chain joins TRBV12-3 or TRBV12-4 and TRBJ1-2; D is undetermined. The CDR3 is 13 amino acids. The V and J ends lost 5 bases and 4 bases respectively, with 11 bases between them. Written as DNA, the CDR3 is TGTGCCAGCAGTCTTGACCCTGGCTATGGCTACACCTTC. Amino acids: CASSLDPGYGYTF.

There are a few counts of this clonotype. The chain employs TRBV7-2 and TRBJ2-5; the D is unclear. Germline V gene lookup returns CDR1 SGHTA and CDR2 FQGNSA. This CDR3 region has 14 residues. V lost 1 base to trimming and J lost 5 bases, with 11 bases between them. CDR3 sequence: CASSLELVGETQYF. CDR3 in DNA: TGTGCCAGCAGCTTAGAACTGGTGGGGGAGACCCAGTACTTC.

The chain recombines TRBV11-2 with TRBJ1-5, with TRBD1 matching 7 bases. CDR1 is SGHAT and CDR2 is FQNNGV in the germline V gene. V lost 6 bases to trimming and J lost 3 bases; unmatched junction nucleotides: 17. This CDR3 has 18 amino acids. The DNA for the CDR3 is TGTGCCAGCAGGTCGACCCGAGTCCAGGGGGAGGACAATCAGCCCCAGCATTTT. This sequence encodes CASRSTRVQGEDNQPQHF. The whole variable domain, filled in from reference TRBV11-2 and TRBJ1-5, reads EAGVAQSPRYKIIEKRQSVAFWCNPISGHATLYWYQQILGQGPKLLIQFQNNGVVDDSQLPKDRFSAERLKGVDSTLKIQPAKLEDSAVYLCASRSTRVQGEDNQPQHFGDGTRLSIL.

This clonotype was observed a few times. This chain links TRBV7-8 with TRBJ2-7, with TRBD2 identical over 11 bases. Germline V gives CDR1 SGHVS, CDR2 FQNEAQ. The CDR3 consists of 16 residues. V lost 3 bases to trimming and J lost 2 bases; unmatched junction nucleotides: 6. Written as DNA, the CDR3 is TGTGCCAGCAGCTTTCGCGGGACTAGCGGACCCTACGAGCAGTACTTC. This translates into CASSFRGTSGPYEQYF. Together with reference TRBV7-8 and TRBJ2-7, the CDR3 gives the full variable domain: GAGVSQSPRYKVAKRGQDVALRCDPISGHVSLFWYQQALGQGPEFLTYFQNEAQLDKSGLPSDRFFAERPEGSVSTLKIQRTQQEDSAVYLCASSFRGTSGPYEQYFGPGTRLTVT.